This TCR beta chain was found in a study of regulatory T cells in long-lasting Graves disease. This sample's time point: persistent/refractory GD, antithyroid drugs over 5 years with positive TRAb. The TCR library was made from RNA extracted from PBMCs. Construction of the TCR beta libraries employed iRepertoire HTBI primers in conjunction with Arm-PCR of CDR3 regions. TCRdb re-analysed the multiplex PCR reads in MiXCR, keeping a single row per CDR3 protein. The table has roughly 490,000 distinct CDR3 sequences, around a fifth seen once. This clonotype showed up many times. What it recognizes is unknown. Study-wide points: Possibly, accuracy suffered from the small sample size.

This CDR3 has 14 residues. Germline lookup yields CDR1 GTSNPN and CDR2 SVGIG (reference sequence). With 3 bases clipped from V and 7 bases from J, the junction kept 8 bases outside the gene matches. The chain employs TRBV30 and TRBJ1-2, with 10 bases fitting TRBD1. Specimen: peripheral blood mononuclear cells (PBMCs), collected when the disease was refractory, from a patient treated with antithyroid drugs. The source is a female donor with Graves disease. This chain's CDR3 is CAWSPPGQGPGYTF. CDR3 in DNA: TGTGCCTGGAGCCCACCGGGACAGGGGCCTGGCTACACCTTC.